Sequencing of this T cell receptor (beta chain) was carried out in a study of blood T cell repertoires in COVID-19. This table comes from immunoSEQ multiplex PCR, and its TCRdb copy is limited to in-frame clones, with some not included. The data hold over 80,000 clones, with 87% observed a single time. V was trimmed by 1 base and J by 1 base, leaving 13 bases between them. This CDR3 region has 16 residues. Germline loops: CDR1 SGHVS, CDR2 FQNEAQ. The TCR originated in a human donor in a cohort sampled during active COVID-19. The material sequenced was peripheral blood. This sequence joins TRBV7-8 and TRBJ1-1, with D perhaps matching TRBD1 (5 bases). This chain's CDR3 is CASSLEVGGGNTEAFF. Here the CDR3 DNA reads TGTGCCAGCAGCTTAGAAGTCGGGGGTGGGAACACTGAAGCTTTCTTT.